This T cell receptor (beta chain) was captured by sequencing in a study of T cell responses to AZD1222 COVID-19 vaccine. General study points: Baseline seropositives among AZD1222 recipients totaled only 5 to 7. Per reports, nearly half of all spike-specific TCRs target regions that are unmutated in variants.

This clone was counted between two and nine times. The target antigen is unknown. TCRdb's table, derived via immunoSEQ multiplex PCR, lists solely in-frame clones and lacks some. The table records 100,000 to 120,000 clones, roughly 92% of them present only once. The germline V and J ends were trimmed by 7 bases and 5 bases, with 10 bases remaining between them. Germline lookup yields CDR1 DFQATT and CDR2 SNEGSKA (reference sequence). CDR3 size: 11 residues. The chain carries TRBV20-1 and TRBJ2-3; D is possibly TRBD2 (5 bases). The TCR comes from an adult who received the AZD1222 COVID-19 vaccine. The specimen was peripheral blood, collected 28 days after the second AZD1222 dose. The CDR3 sequence: CSGLLEDTQYF. The CDR3 DNA reads TGCAGTGGCCTACTAGAAGATACGCAGTATTTT.